This T cell receptor (beta chain) was observed in a study of naive and memory T cell subsets. Study-level findings and limits: Naive and memory repertoire findings lacked a ground truth for validation. Over 95% of naive TCR sequences appeared only once after error correction, unlike memory subsets.

The beta constant-region primer was an equimolar mix of two oligonucleotides covering TRBC1 and TRBC2. Four rounds of PCR amplified the ligated cDNA using nested alpha and beta constant-region primers plus SP2. TCRdb used MiXCR to reprocess the UMI-ligation and nested PCR reads, holding one entry per CDR3 protein. The profile shows about 4,700 distinct CDR3 sequences, around 5.2% of them singletons. CD8 T cells were positively selected from what remained after CD4 positive selection. CDR3 length: 14 residues. Germline CDR1 and CDR2: DFQATT and SNEGSKA (reference sequence). V was pared by 3 bases and J by 9 bases, with 4 bases of the junction left unmatched. This clonotype was counted ten times or more. As yet, its antigen is unknown.

The rearrangement links TRBV20-1 to TRBJ2-1; 14 positions match TRBD2. The sample taken for sequencing was effector memory CD8+ T cells from blood. Regarding subset: effector memory, CD45RA- CD27-. This TCR came from a human donor in good health. This CDR3 reads CSARGLAGAGEQFF. CDR3 DNA sequence: TGCAGTGCTAGGGGACTAGCGGGAGCAGGTGAGCAGTTCTTC.